This is a list of T cell receptor beta chains from one sample in a study of memory CD4+ T cells and cytomegalovirus serostatus. Using immunoSEQ multiplex PCR, the repertoire was profiled, and TCRdb retains in-frame clones only, with some absent. The sample has 45,000 to 55,000 clones, around three quarters seen once. The sample consisted of memory CD4+ T cells from blood. These receptors were collected from an adult in good health and CMV-seronegative. Both conserved end residues are trimmed from each CDR3. Each record gives: V gene, J gene, CDR3 protein.

TRBV5-1	TRBJ1-5	ASSETGQHQPQH
TRBV28	TRBJ2-7	ASSFLAGASYEQY
TRBV4-3	TRBJ2-2	ASSHRGAGELF
TRBV7-2	TRBJ1-3	ASSLAGQGSHSGNTIY
TRBV27	TRBJ2-6	ASRTGTAGSGANVLT
TRBV7-9	TRBJ2-3	ASSLGVRYTQY
TRBV9	TRBJ2-1	ASSSLAGESSYNEQF
TRBV10-1	TRBJ2-1	ASSPNRGQFNEQF
TRBV6-5	TRBJ1-5	ASSHTFGGHQPQH
TRBV18	TRBJ2-7	ASSPTSSEQY
TRBV27	TRBJ1-1	ASREGSMVNTEAF
TRBV19	TRBJ1-2	ASSIGGGTASYGYT
TRBV7-2	TRBJ1-1	ASSLGANTEAF
TRBV6-1	TRBJ1-5	ASSSRRTNQPQH
TRBV6-6	TRBJ1-1	ASILLNTEAF
TRBV13	TRBJ1-6	ASSLGDQGNSPLH
TRBV6-4	TRBJ2-1	ASSDSFKGLNEQF
TRBV29-1	TRBJ1-2	SVFQQGAGGVGYT
TRBV5-1	TRBJ2-7	ASSLVGGGGYEQY
TRBV14	TRBJ1-2	ASSQGGAYGYT
TRBV7-9	TRBJ2-1	ASSTSNLRAYNEQF
TRBV28	TRBJ2-7	ASTPQVGGSSYEQY
TRBV7-9	TRBJ2-1	ASSLRNPWPNEQF
TRBV6-1	TRBJ2-7	ASRMTTTYEQY
TRBV10-3	TRBJ2-1	AIRDSYNEQF